This T cell receptor (beta chain) was captured in a study of blood T cell repertoires in COVID-19. Study-level background: Whether acute or convalescent, the COVID-19 samples came from the United States, Italy and Spain.

Germline CDR1 is SGHTA and CDR2 is FQGTGA. This CDR3 region has 14 residues. Deletions cut 4 bases from V and 3 bases from J, with 11 bases between. This table comes from immunoSEQ multiplex PCR, and its TCRdb copy is limited to in-frame clones, with some not included. In the table there are some 270,000 clones, more than 65% of which are singletons. The sequenced material came from PBMCs or T cells enriched from blood (not recorded which). The clonotype originates from a man in his fifties or sixties who had recovered from COVID-19. The chain links TRBV7-3 to TRBJ2-3; D is perhaps TRBD1 (6 bases). Written as DNA, the CDR3 is TGTGCCAGCAGCTCCTTGGGGGCTACAGATACGCAGTATTTT. Its translation is CASSSLGATDTQYF. Filled out from reference TRBV7-3 and TRBJ2-3, the complete variable domain reads GAGVSQTPSNKVTEKGKYVELRCDPISGHTALYWYRQSLGQGPEFLIYFQGTGAADDSGLPNDRFFAVRPEGSVSTLKIQRTERGDSAVYLCASSSLGATDTQYFGPGTRLTVL.